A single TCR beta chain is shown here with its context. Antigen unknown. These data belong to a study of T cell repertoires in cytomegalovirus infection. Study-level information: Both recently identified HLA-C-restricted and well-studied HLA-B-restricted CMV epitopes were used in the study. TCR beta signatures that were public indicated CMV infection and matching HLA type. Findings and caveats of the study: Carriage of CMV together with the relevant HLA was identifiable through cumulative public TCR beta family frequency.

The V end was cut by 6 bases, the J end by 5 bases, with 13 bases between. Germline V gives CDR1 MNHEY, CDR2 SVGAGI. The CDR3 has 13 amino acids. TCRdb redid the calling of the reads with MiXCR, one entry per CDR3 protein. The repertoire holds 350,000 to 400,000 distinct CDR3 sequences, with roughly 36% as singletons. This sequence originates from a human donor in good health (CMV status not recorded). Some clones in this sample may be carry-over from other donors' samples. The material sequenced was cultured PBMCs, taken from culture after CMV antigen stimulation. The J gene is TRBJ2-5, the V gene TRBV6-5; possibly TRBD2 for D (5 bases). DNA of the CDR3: TGTGCCAGCAGATTACTAGTTCGGGAGACCCAGTACTTC. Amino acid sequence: CASRLLVRETQYF.